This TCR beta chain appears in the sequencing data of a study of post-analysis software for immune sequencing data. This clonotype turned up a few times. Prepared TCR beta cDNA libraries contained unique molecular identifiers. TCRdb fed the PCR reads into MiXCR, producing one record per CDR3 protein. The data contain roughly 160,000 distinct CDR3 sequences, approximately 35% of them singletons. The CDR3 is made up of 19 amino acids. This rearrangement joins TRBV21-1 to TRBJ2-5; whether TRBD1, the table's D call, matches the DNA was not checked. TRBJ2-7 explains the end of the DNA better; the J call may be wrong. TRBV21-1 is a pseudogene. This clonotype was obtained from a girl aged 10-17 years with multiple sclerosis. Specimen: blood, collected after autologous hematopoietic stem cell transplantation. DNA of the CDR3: TGTGCCAGCAGCAAAAGGCTGGCCTACACACGGGGTGAAAACTACGAGCAGTACTTC. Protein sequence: CASSKRLAYTRGENYEQYF.